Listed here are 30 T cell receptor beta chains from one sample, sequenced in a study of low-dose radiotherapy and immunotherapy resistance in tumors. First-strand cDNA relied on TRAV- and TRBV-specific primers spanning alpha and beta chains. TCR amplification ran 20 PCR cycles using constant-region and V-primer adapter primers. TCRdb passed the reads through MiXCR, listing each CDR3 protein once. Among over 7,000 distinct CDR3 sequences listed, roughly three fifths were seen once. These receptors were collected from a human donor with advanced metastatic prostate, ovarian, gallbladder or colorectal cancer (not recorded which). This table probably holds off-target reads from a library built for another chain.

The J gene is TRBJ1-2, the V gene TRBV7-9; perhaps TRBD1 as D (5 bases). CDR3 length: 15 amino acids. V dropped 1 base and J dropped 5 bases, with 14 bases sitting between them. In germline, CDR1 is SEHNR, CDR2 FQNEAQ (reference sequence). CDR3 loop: CASSLGDTGGYGYTF. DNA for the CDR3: TGTGCCAGCAGCTTAGGAGATACAGGAGGTTATGGCTACACCTTC.

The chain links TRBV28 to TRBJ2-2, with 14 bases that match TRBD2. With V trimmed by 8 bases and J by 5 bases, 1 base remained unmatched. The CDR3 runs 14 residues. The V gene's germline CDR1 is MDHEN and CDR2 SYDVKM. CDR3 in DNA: TGTGCCAGCCGGACTAGCGGGAGGACCGGGGAGCTGTTTTTT. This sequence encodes CASRTSGRTGELFF.

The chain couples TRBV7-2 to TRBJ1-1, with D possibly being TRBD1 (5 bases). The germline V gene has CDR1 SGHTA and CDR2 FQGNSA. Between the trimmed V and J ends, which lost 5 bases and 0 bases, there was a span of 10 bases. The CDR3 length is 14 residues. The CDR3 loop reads CASSSRDVNTEAFF. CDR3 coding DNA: TGTGCCAGCAGCAGCAGGGATGTGAACACTGAAGCTTTCTTT.

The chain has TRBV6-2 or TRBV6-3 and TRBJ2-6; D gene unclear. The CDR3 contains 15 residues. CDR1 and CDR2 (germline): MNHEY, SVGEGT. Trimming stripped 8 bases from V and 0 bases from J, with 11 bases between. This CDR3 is CASAPPVSGANVLTF. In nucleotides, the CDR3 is TGTGCCAGCGCCCCCCCCGTCTCTGGGGCCAACGTCCTGACTTTC.

The CDR3 sequence: CASSGDSTSNQPQHF. CDR3 nucleotide sequence: TGTGCCAGCTCCGGGGACAGTACGAGCAATCAGCCCCAGCATTTT. The chain is built from TRBV28 and TRBJ1-5; the match to TRBD1 covers 7 bases. Germline V gives CDR1 MDHEN, CDR2 SYDVKM. The junction had 8 bases not matched to a gene; V was cut back by 8 bases and J by 1 base. This CDR3 contains 15 residues.

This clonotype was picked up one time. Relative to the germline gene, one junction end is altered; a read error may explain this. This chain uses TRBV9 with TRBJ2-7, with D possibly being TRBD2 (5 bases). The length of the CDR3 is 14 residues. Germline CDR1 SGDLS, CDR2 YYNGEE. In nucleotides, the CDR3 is TGTGCCCGCAGCCCATGGACTCACTCCTACGAGCAGTACTTC. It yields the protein CARSPWTHSYEQYF.

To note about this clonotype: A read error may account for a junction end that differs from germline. CDR3 protein: CIVDPDSNYGYTF. The CDR3 DNA sequence: TGCATCGTTGACCCGGACAGCAACTATGGCTACACCTTC. The chain links TRBV29-1 to TRBJ1-2; perhaps TRBD1 as D (6 bases). The germline V gene encodes CDR1 SQVTM and CDR2 ANQGSEA. This CDR3 region has 13 residues.

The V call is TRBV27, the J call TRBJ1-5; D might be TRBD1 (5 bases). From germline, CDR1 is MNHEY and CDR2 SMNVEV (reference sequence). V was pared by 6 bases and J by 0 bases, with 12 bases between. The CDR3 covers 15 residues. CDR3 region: CASRGGDYSNQPQHF. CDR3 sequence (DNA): TGTGCCAGCAGGGGGGGAGATTATAGCAATCAGCCCCAGCATTTT.

CDR3 in DNA: TGTGCCAGCAGCCAGGGTTGGGGCGGTTCCTACGAGCAGTACTTC. Amino acids: CASSQGWGGSYEQYF. The chain recombines TRBV14 with TRBJ2-7, with D possibly TRBD1 on 5 matching bases. In germline, CDR1 is SGHDN, CDR2 FVKESK. V lost 3 bases and J lost 1, with 13 bases in between. This CDR3 region has 15 residues.

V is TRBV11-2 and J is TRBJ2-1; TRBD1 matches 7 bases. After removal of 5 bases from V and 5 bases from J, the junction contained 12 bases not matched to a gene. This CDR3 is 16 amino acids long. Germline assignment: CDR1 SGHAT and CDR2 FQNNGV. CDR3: CASSPTWSTGNNEQFF. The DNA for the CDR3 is TGTGCCAGCAGCCCTACTTGGTCGACAGGGAACAATGAGCAGTTCTTC. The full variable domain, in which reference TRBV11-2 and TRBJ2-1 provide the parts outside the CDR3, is EAGVAQSPRYKIIEKRQSVAFWCNPISGHATLYWYQQILGQGPKLLIQFQNNGVVDDSQLPKDRFSAERLKGVDSTLKIQPAKLEDSAVYLCASSPTWSTGNNEQFFGPGTRLTVL.

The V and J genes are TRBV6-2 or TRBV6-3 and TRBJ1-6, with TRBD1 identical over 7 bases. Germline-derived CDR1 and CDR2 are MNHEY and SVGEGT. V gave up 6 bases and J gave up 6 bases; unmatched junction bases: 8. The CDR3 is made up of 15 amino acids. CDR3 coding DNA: TGTGCCAGCAGCGCCCAGGGACAGCGTAATTCACCCCTCCACTTT. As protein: CASSAQGQRNSPLHF.

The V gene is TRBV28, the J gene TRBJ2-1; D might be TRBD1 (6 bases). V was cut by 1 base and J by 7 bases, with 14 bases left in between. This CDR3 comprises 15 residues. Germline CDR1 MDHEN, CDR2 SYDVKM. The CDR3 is CASSLSGDLRNEQFF. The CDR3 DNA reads TGTGCCAGCAGTTTATCAGGGGACCTACGGAATGAGCAGTTCTTC.

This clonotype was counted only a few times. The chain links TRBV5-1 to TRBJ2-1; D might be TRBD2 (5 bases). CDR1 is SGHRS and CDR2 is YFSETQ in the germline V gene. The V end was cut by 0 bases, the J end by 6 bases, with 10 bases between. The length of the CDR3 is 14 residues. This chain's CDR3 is CASSLAAGLNEQFF. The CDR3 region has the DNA TGCGCCAGCAGCTTGGCGGCGGGCCTCAATGAGCAGTTCTTC.

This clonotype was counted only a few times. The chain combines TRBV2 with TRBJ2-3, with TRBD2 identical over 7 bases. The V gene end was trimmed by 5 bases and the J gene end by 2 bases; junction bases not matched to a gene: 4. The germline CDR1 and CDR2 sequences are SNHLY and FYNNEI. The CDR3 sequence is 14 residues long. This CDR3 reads CASSRGESTDTQYF. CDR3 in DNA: TGTGCCAGCAGTCGGGGGGAATCCACAGATACGCAGTATTTT.

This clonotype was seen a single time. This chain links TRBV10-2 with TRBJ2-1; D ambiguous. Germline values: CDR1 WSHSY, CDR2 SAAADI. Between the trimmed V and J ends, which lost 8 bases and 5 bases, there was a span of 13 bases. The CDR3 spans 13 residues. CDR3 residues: CASSARNNNEQFF. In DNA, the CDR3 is TGCGCCAGCTCAGCCAGGAATAACAATGAGCAGTTCTTC.

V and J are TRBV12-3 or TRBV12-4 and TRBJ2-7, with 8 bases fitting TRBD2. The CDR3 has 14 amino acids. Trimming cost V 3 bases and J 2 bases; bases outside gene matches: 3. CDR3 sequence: CASSLRGETYEQYF. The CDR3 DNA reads TGTGCCAGCAGTTTGCGGGGGGAAACCTACGAGCAGTACTTC.

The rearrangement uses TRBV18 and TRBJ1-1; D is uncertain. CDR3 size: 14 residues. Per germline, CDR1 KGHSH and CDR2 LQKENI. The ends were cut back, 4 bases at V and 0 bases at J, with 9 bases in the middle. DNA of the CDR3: TGTGCCAGCTCACTGGGGATATTGAACACTGAAGCTTTCTTT. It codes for CASSLGILNTEAFF.

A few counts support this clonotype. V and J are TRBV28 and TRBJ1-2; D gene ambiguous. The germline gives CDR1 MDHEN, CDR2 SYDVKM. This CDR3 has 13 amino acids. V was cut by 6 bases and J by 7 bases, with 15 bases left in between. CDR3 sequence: CASRPDIHTGYTF. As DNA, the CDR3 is TGTGCCAGCAGACCCGACATCCACACTGGCTACACCTTC.

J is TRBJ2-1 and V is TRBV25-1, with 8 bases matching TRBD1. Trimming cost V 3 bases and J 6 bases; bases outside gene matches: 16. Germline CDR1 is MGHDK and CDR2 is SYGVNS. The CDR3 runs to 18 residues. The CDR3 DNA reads TGTGCCAGCAGTGACCCAGTTTCAGGGGGCCGAGGTTTCAATGAGCAGTTCTTC. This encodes CASSDPVSGGRGFNEQFF.

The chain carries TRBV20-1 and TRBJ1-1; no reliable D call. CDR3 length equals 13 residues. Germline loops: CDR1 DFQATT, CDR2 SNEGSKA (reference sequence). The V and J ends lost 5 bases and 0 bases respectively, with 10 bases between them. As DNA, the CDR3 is TGCAGTGCTCACCAGGCGGTGAACACTGAAGCTTTCTTT. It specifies CSAHQAVNTEAFF.

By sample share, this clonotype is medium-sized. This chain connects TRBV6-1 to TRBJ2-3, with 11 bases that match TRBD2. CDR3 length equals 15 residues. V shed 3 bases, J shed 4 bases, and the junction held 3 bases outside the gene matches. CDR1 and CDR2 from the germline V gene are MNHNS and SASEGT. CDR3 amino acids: CASSEVSGGADTQYF. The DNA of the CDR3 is TGTGCCAGCAGTGAGGTTAGCGGGGGGGCAGATACGCAGTATTTT.

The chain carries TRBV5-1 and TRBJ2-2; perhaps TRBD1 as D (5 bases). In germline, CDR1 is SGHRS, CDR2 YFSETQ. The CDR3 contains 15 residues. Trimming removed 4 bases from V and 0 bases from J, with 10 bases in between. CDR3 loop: CASSLGAANTGELFF. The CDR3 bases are TGCGCCAGCAGCCTAGGGGCAGCGAACACCGGGGAGCTGTTTTTT.

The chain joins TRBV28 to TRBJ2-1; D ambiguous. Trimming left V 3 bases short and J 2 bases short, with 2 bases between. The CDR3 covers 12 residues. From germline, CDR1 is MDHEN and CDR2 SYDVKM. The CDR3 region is CASSFTYNEQFF. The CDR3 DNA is TGTGCCAGCAGTTTTACCTACAATGAGCAGTTCTTC.

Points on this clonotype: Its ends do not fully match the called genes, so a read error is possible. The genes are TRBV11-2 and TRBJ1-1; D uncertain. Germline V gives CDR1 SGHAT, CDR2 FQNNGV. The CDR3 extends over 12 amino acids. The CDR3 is CASSLVDTEAFF. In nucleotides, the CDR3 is TGTGCTAGCAGCTTAGTGGACACTGAAGCTTTCTTT.

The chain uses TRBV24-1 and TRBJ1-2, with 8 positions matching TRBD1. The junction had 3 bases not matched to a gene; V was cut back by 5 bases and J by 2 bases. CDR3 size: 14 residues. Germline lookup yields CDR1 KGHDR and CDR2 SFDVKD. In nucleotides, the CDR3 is TGTGCCACCAGTGCGGCAGGGGGCAACTATGGCTACACCTTC. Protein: CATSAAGGNYGYTF.

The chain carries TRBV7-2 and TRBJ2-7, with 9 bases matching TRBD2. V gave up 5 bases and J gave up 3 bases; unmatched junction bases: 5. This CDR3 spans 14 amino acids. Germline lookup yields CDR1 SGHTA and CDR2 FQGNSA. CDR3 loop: CASSTRTSDYEQYF. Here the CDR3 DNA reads TGTGCCAGCAGCACAAGGACTAGCGACTACGAGCAGTACTTC.

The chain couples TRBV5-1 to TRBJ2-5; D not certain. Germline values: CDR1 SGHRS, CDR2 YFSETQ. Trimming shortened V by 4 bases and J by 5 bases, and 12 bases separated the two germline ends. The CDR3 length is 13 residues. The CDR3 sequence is CASSPQGQETQYF. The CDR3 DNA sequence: TGCGCCAGCAGCCCACAAGGCCAGGAGACCCAGTACTTC.

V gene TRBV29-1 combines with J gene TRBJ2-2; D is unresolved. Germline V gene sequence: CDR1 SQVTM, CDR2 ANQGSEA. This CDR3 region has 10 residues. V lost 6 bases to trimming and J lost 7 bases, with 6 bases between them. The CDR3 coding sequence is TGCAGCGTAGGTGACGGGGAGCTGTTTTTT. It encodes CSVGDGELFF.

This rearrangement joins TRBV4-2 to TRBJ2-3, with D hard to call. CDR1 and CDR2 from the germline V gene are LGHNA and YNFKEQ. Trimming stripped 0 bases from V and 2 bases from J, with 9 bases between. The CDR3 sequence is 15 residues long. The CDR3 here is CASSQDRRITDTQYF. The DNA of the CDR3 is TGTGCCAGCAGCCAAGATCGCAGGATCACAGATACGCAGTATTTT.

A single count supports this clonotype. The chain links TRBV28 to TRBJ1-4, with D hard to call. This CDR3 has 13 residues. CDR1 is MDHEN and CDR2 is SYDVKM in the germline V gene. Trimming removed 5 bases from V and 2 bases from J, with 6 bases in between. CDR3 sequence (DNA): TGTGCCAGCAGTCAGCCTACTAATGAAAAACTGTTTTTT. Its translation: CASSQPTNEKLFF.